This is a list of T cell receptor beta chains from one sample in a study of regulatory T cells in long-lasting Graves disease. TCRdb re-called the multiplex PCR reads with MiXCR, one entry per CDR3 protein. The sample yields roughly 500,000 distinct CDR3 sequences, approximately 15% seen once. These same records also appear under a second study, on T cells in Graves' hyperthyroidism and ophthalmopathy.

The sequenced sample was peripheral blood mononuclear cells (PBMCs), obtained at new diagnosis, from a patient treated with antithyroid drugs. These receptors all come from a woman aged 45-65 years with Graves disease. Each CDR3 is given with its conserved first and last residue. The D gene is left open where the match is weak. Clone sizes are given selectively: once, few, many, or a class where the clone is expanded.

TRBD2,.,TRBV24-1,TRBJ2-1,CATIGREVPNEQFF,TGTGCCACCATTGGGCGGGAGGTTCCCAATGAGCAGTTCTTC
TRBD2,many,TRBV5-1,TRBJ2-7,CASSVPSSGTIYEQYF,TGCGCCAGCAGCGTACCTTCTAGCGGGACCATCTACGAGCAGTACTTC
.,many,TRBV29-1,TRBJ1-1,CSVTATGNSEAFF,TGCAGCGTCACCGCCACAGGGAACTCTGAAGCTTTCTTT
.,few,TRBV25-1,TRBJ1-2,CASSESWPSGGYTF,TGTGCCAGCAGTGAATCCTGGCCCAGTGGCGGCTACACCTTC
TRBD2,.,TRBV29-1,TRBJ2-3,CSVFGTSGSRDTQYF,TGCAGCGTTTTTGGGACTAGCGGGAGTAGGGATACGCAGTATTTT
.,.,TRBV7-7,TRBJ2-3,CASSLGDGSTDTQYF,TGTGCTAGCAGCTTAGGGGACGGAAGCACAGATACGCAGTATTTT
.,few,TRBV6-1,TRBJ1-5,CASTEQGWGNQPQHF,TGTGCCAGCACCGAACAGGGTTGGGGCAATCAGCCCCAGCATTTT
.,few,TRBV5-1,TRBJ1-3,CASSLAGIGNTIYF,TGCGCCAGCAGCTTGGCGGGAATTGGAAACACCATATATTTT
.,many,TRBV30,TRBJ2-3,CAWTLADTQYF,TGTGCCTGGACACTAGCAGATACGCAGTATTTT
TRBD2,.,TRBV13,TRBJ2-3,CASRLAGAGDTQYF,TGTGCCAGCAGGCTAGCGGGAGCGGGAGATACGCAGTATTTT
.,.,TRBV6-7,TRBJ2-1,CASSYPPEGGYNEQFF,TGTGCCAGCAGTTACCCCCCTGAGGGGGGCTACAATGAGCAGTTCTTC
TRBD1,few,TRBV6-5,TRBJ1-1,CASSYHGQVDTEAFF,TGTGCCAGCAGTTACCACGGACAGGTGGATACTGAAGCTTTCTTT
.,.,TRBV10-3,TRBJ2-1,CAIRGSGGRWNEQFF,TGTGCCATCAGAGGTTCTGGGGGCCGGTGGAATGAGCAGTTCTTC
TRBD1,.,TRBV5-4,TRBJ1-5,CASSQAGLRTGSQPQHF,TGTGCCAGCAGCCAAGCCGGGTTGCGGACAGGGAGTCAGCCCCAGCATTTT
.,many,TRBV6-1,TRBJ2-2,CASSEIRTATGELFF,TGTGCCAGCAGTGAAATCCGGACTGCCACCGGGGAGCTGTTTTTT
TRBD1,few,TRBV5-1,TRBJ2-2,CASSLAGTGRTGELFF,TGCGCCAGCAGCTTGGCCGGGACAGGACGCACCGGGGAGCTGTTTTTT
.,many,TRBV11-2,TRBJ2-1,CASSLALRQRGIYNEQFF,TGTGCCAGCAGCTTAGCTTTGCGACAAAGGGGGATATACAATGAGCAGTTCTTC
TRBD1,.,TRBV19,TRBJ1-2,CASARDSLYGYTF,TGTGCCAGCGCCCGGGACAGCCTCTATGGCTACACCTTC
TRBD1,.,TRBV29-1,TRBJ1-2,CSVEALARTGFNGYTF,TGCAGCGTTGAAGCCCTCGCTAGGACAGGGTTCAATGGCTACACCTTC
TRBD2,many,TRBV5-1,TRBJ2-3,CASHNSGRSADTQYF,TGCGCCAGTCATAATAGCGGGAGAAGTGCAGATACGCAGTATTTT
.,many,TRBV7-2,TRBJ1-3,CASSPAGPFSGNTIYF,TGTGCCAGCAGCCCAGCTGGCCCTTTCTCTGGAAACACCATATATTTT
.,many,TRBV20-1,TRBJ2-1,CSARDAGMYAEQFF,TGCAGTGCTAGAGATGCAGGGATGTACGCTGAGCAGTTCTTC
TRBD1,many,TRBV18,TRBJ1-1,CASSPPGRGNSAFF,TGTGCCAGCTCACCCCCAGGCAGGGGGAATAGTGCTTTCTTT
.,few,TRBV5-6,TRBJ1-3,CASSARVSTIYF,TGTGCCAGCAGCGCCCGGGTCAGCACCATATATTTT
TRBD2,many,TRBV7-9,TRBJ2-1,CASSHQAGAAESEQFF,TGTGCCAGCAGCCACCAAGCGGGAGCGGCGGAGTCTGAACAGTTCTTC
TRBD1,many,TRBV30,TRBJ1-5,CASGGQGAIGNQPQHF,TGTGCCTCAGGGGGACAGGGGGCGATCGGGAATCAGCCCCAGCATTTT
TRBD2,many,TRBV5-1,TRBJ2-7,CASSWGTSGDYEQYF,TGCGCCAGCAGCTGGGGGACTAGCGGAGACTACGAGCAGTACTTC
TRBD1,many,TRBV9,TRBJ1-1,CASSVANRGNTEAFF,TGTGCCAGCAGCGTAGCTAACAGGGGGAACACTGAAGCTTTCTTT
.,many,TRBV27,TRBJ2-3,CATTPTHTSTDTQYF,TGTGCCACTACACCTACTCACACTAGCACAGATACGCAGTATTTT
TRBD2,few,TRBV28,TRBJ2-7,CASSPGDLAGGVYEQYF,TGTGCCAGCAGTCCCGGGGACCTAGCGGGAGGGGTCTACGAGCAGTACTTC
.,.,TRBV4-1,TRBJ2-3,CASSQVLVGTDTQYF,TGCGCCAGCAGCCAAGTTCTGGTCGGCACAGATACGCAGTATTTT
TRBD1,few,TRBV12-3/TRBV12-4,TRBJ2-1,CASRQSGTGLSEQFF,TGTGCCAGCAGACAATCCGGGACAGGTCTTTCTGAGCAGTTCTTC
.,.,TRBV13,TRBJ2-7,CASSSKAGDEQYF,TGTGCCAGCAGCTCAAAGGCGGGCGACGAGCAGTACTTC
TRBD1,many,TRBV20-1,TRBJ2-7,CSASRQGVYEQYF,TGCAGTGCTAGTCGACAGGGGGTCTACGAGCAGTACTTC
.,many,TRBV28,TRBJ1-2,CASKPTGTLYGYTF,TGTGCCAGCAAACCTACCGGGACACTTTATGGCTACACCTTC
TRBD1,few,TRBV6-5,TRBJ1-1,CASSYSSGGDTEAFF,TGTGCCAGCAGTTACTCGTCAGGGGGGGACACTGAAGCTTTCTTT
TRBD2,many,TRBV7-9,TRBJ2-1,CASSRTSGAYNEQFF,TGTGCCAGCAGCCGGACTAGCGGGGCCTACAATGAGCAGTTCTTC